Below are 2 T cell receptor beta chains sequenced from a single sample in a study of blood T cells in healthy people across ages. A second roughly 6 to 11 cycle PCR used barcoded and J-beta primers. TCRdb redid the calling of the 5' RACE reads with MiXCR, one entry per CDR3 protein. The profile shows 750,000 to 950,000 distinct CDR3 sequences, roughly 29% of them singletons. Separately, the same data were catalogued under a study of T cells of mothers and their children.

The sequencing input was blood. Every receptor here comes from a woman aged 40 to 50 in good health.

The CDR3 reads CASSQDSGGSEQFF. The CDR3 DNA sequence: TGTGCCAGCAGCCAAGACTCAGGCGGTAGTGAGCAGTTCTTC. The chain employs TRBV3-1 and TRBJ2-1; D ambiguous. The CDR3 has 14 amino acids. The V end lost 0 bases, the J end lost 9 bases, and 12 bases lay between the germline ends. Germline CDR1 and CDR2: LGHDT and YNNKEL (reference sequence).

The genes are TRBV28 and TRBJ2-3; D may be TRBD1 or TRBD2 (5 bases each). From germline, CDR1 is MDHEN and CDR2 SYDVKM. V was trimmed by 6 bases and J by 2 bases, leaving 15 bases between them. The CDR3 has 15 residues. The CDR3 spells CASSGATLTTDTQYF. The CDR3 DNA reads TGTGCCAGCAGCGGGGCAACATTGACCACAGATACGCAGTATTTT.